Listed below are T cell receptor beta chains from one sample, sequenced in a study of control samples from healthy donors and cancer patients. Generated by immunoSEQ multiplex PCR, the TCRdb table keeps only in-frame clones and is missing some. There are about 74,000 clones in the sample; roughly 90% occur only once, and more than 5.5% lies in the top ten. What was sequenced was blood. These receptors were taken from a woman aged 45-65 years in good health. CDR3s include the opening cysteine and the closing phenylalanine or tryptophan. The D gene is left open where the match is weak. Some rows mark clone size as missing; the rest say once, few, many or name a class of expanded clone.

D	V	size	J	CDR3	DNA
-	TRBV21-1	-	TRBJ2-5	CASSNLGGTRRETQYF	TGTGCCAGCAGCAATTTAGGGGGGACTAGAAGGGAGACCCAGTACTTC
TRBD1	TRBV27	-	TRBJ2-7	CASSLPTGTGGHEQYF	TGTGCCAGCAGTTTACCAACCGGGACAGGGGGCCACGAGCAGTACTTC
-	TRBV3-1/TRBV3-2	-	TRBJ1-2	CASSQNYGYTF	TGTGCCAGCAGCCAGAACTATGGCTACACCTTC
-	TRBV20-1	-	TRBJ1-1	CSASRTTPAF	TGCAGTGCTAGCCGGACGACGCCCGCGTTT
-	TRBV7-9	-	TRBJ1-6	CASSLEGGASPLHF	TGTGCCAGCAGCTTGGAGGGGGGGGCTTCGCCCCTCCACTTT
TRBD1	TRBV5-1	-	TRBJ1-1	CASSVIQGETEAFF	TGCGCCAGCAGCGTAATACAGGGGGAGACTGAAGCTTTCTTT
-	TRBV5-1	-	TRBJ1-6	CASSLAGFDSPLHF	TGCGCCAGCAGCTTGGCGGGTTTTGACTCACCCCTCCACTTT
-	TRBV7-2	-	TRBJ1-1	CASTLGRQNTEAFF	TGTGCCAGCACCCTCGGACGGCAGAACACTGAAGCTTTCTTT
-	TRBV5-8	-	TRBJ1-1	CASSPPPGAEAFF	TGTGCCAGCAGCCCCCCCCCGGGAGCTGAAGCTTTCTTT
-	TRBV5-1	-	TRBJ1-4	CASSLGRTNEKLFF	TGCGCCAGCAGCTTGGGCAGGACTAATGAAAAACTGTTTTTT
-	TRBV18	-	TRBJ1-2	CASSPQPTGNGAGYTF	TGTGCCAGCTCACCCCAACCTACAGGGAACGGTGCTGGCTACACCTTC
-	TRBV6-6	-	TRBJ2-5	CASSYGEGIFSETQYF	TGTGCCAGCAGTTACGGTGAAGGGATCTTCTCAGAGACCCAGTACTTC
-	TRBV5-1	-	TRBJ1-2	CASSGQTVNYGYTF	TGCGCCAGCAGCGGGCAGACAGTTAACTATGGCTACACCTTC
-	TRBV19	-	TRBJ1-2	CASSLTGRYGYTF	TGTGCCAGTAGCCTGACAGGCCGCTATGGCTACACCTTC
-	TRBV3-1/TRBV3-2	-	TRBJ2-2	CASSQATGINTGELFF	TGTGCCAGCAGCCAAGCGACAGGAATAAACACCGGGGAGCTGTTTTTT
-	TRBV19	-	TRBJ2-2	CASSSGPNTGELFF	TGTGCCAGTAGTTCGGGACCAAACACCGGGGAGCTGTTTTTT
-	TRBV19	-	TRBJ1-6	CASSIAQDNSPLHF	TGTGCCAGTAGTATAGCCCAAGATAATTCACCCCTCCACTTT
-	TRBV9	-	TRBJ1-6	CASSVEGGIEPPLHF	TGTGCCAGCAGCGTAGAAGGGGGAATAGAACCACCCCTCCACTTT
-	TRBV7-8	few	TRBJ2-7	CASSLGDRYEQYF	TGTGCCAGCAGCTTAGGTGATAGGTACGAGCAGTACTTC
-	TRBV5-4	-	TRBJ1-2	CASSLMREEGYTF	TGTGCCAGCAGCTTGATGAGGGAGGAAGGCTACACCTTC
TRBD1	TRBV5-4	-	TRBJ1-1	CASSLKVLEGAGGEAFF	TGTGCCAGCAGCTTGAAAGTACTAGAGGGGGCGGGGGGTGAAGCTTTCTTT
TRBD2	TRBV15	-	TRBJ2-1	CATSRRGLAGYNEQFF	TGTGCCACCAGCAGAAGGGGACTAGCGGGTTACAATGAGCAGTTCTTC
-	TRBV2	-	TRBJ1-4	CASSVGWITAVEKLFF	TGTGCCAGCAGTGTAGGTTGGATCACCGCGGTGGAAAAACTGTTTTTT
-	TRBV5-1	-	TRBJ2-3	CASSLPGPTDTQYF	TGCGCCAGCAGCTTACCGGGACCCACAGATACGCAGTATTTT
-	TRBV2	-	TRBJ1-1	CASSVTRGAFF	TGTGCCAGCAGTGTGACCCGGGGTGCTTTCTTT
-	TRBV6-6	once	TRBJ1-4	CASTQRGVEEKLFF	TGTGCCAGCACCCAGAGGGGGGTTGAAGAAAAACTGTTTTTT
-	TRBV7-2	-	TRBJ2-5	CASSLGLRQETQYF	TGTGCCAGCAGCTTAGGACTGCGCCAAGAGACCCAGTACTTC